This T cell receptor (beta chain) was sequenced for a study of cytomegalovirus exposure and HLA in healthy donors. Primers for the PCR totalled 60 Vbeta and 13 Jbeta. Repertoires were generated with immunoSEQ multiplex PCR, while TCRdb's copy carries only in-frame clones and drops some. The repertoire holds fewer than 250,000 clones, with about three quarters as singletons. Study-wide findings and caveats: The study carried out a later analysis of TCR beta sequences. It associated approximately 17,000 of them with specific HLA alleles at a false discovery rate of 0.05. More clonal expansion characterized HLA-associated TCR beta chains than equally common others in a later analysis. Later on, an analysis found that several of the most significant clusters appeared to be linked to common viral pathogens, which included parvovirus B19. Most of the TCR beta V segments (in an earlier analysis) were productive either about 90% or about 30% of the time.

Comments on this clone: Its antigen is currently unknown.

V shed 2 bases and J 1 base; nucleotides not matched to a gene: 5. This CDR3 region has 15 residues. CDR1 and CDR2 (germline): SEHNR, FQNEAQ (reference sequence). This receptor was identified in a woman aged 30 to 39 in good health and CMV-seropositive. Sequencing used PBMCs. The chain recombines TRBV7-9 with TRBJ2-7; 7 nucleotides align to TRBD2. CDR3 DNA: TGTGCCAGCAGCTTACTAGCGGATTTATCCTACGAGCAGTACTTC. Amino acid sequence: CASSLLADLSYEQYF.